This entry lists 23 T cell receptor beta chains sequenced from one sample in a study of regulatory T cells in long-lasting Graves disease. Time point described: newly diagnosed GD, antithyroid drugs for less than 3 months. The authors made the TCR library using RNA they extracted from PBMCs. In building TCR beta libraries, iRepertoire HTBI primers were used together with Arm-PCR of CDR3 regions. TCRdb reprocessed the multiplex PCR reads with MiXCR, giving one entry per CDR3 protein. The table records 350,000 to 400,000 distinct CDR3 sequences, 15% to 20% of them present only once. These same data were also listed under a study on T cells in Graves' hyperthyroidism and ophthalmopathy.

This material consisted of peripheral blood mononuclear cells (PBMCs), taken at new diagnosis, from a patient treated with antithyroid drugs. The receptors originated from a woman aged 18-30 years with Graves disease.

This clonotype was detected only a few times. The gene calls are TRBV20-1 and TRBJ1-6; a possible D gene is TRBD1 (5 bases). With 4 bases removed from V and 7 bases from J, the gap between germline ends came to 17 bases. The CDR3 sequence is 15 residues long. The germline V gene has CDR1 DFQATT and CDR2 SNEGSKA (reference sequence). The CDR3 DNA reads TGCAGTGCTAAGGGGTCGGCCATCGAGAATTCACCCCTCCACTTT. It encodes CSAKGSAIENSPLHF.

The rearrangement links TRBV20-1 to TRBJ2-7, with 7 nucleotides matching TRBD1. Trimming at V came to 1 base and at J to 4 bases, leaving 10 bases not matched to a gene. Germline values: CDR1 DFQATT, CDR2 SNEGSKA (reference sequence). CDR3 length equals 15 residues. CDR3 sequence: CSARGLEDRSYEQYF. The CDR3 nucleotides are TGCAGTGCTAGAGGTTTGGAGGACAGGTCGTACGAGCAGTACTTC.

The CDR3 bases are TGTGCCAGTAGTATCGGGAGGGACTGCAATCAGCCCCAGCATTTT. It specifies CASSIGRDCNQPQHF. The chain recombines TRBV19 with TRBJ1-5; tentative D call: TRBD1 (5 bases). Deletions cut 3 bases from V and 2 bases from J, with 11 bases between. The length of the CDR3 is 15 residues. Germline values: CDR1 LNHDA, CDR2 SQIVND (reference sequence). The variable domain in full, completed from reference TRBV19 and TRBJ1-5, reads DGGITQSPKYLFRKEGQNVTLSCEQNLNHDAMYWYRQDPGQGLRLIYYSQIVNDFQKGDIAEGYSVSREKKESFPLTVTSAQKNPTAFYLCASSIGRDCNQPQHFGDGTRLSIL.

There are many counts of this clonotype. CDR3 nucleotide sequence: TGTGCCAGCACCCAGTGGGGACTAGCGCCGACTAGCACAGATACGCAGTATTTT. Amino acid sequence: CASTQWGLAPTSTDTQYF. The chain uses TRBV7-3 and TRBJ2-3; 10 positions match TRBD2. Per germline, CDR1 SGHTA and CDR2 FQGTGA. The ends lost 7 bases at V and 0 bases at J; junction bases unmatched: 13. This CDR3 spans 18 amino acids.

In regard to this clonotype: At one end the junction does not follow the germline gene, possibly because of a read error. The chain carries TRBV5-1 and TRBJ2-6; no reliable D call. The CDR3 is made up of 16 amino acids. Per germline, CDR1 SGHRS and CDR2 YFSETQ. The CDR3 reads CASSLPGAWQANVLTF. CDR3 nucleotide sequence: TGTGCCAGCAGCCTCCCGGGTGCGTGGCAGGCCAACGTCCTGACTTTC. Looking up the rest from reference TRBV5-1 and TRBJ2-6 gives the full variable domain: KAGVTQTPRYLIKTRGQQVTLSCSPISGHRSVSWYQQTPGQGLQFLFEYFSETQRNKGNFPGRFSGRQFSNSRSEMNVSTLELGDSALYLCASSLPGAWQANVLTFGAGSRLTVL.

This clonotype has a count of ten or more. The chain links TRBV10-3 to TRBJ2-3; 7 positions agree with TRBD1. Germline loops: CDR1 ENHRY, CDR2 SYGVKD. The CDR3 runs 15 residues. V shed 6 bases and J 0 bases; nucleotides not matched to a gene: 6. CDR3 in DNA: TGTGCCATCAGATCGGGACAGCCTAGCACAGATACGCAGTATTTT. Its protein product is CAIRSGQPSTDTQYF.

The rearrangement links TRBV6-2 or TRBV6-3 to TRBJ1-5, with TRBD1 as a possible D gene (5 bases). The V and J ends lost 5 bases and 9 bases respectively, with 11 bases between them. The CDR3 totals 12 residues. Looked up from germline, CDR1 is MNHEY and CDR2 is SVGEGT. CDR3 bases: TGTGCCAGCAGTGATGGGACGGGGCCCCAGCATTTT. Translated, it gives CASSDGTGPQHF.

Remarks on this clonotype: This may arise from a read error, as a much more abundant clone is one base away. This chain links TRBV12-3 or TRBV12-4 with TRBJ1-6; possibly TRBD1 for D (5 bases). CDR3 size: 16 residues. CDR3 coding DNA: TGTGCCAGCAGTTTAGCCTCGGACATATCCTATTCACCCCCCCACTTT. It translates to CASSLASDISYSPPHF.

The gene calls are TRBV28 and TRBJ2-2; the D gene is possibly TRBD2 (7 bases). The V end lost 9 bases, the J end lost 3 bases, and 14 bases lay between the germline ends. The CDR3 is made up of 14 amino acids. The germline V gene has CDR1 MDHEN and CDR2 SYDVKM. This CDR3 is CASWGGAHTGELFF. The CDR3 DNA is TGTGCCAGTTGGGGGGGGGCGCACACCGGGGAGCTGTTTTTT.

This clonotype was counted a few times. This sequence joins TRBV2 and TRBJ2-5; 12 bases fit TRBD2. The CDR3 spans 14 residues. V trimming: 4 bases; J trimming: 3 bases; junction bases outside the gene matches: 0. Germline lookup yields CDR1 SNHLY and CDR2 FYNNEI. CDR3 amino acids: CASSGTSGKETQYF. The CDR3 DNA is TGTGCCAGCAGTGGGACTAGCGGGAAAGAGACCCAGTACTTC.

The chain employs TRBV15 and TRBJ1-6, with a tentative D call TRBD1 (5 bases). From germline, CDR1 is LNHNV and CDR2 YYDKDF (reference sequence). Trimming pared 6 bases from V and 8 bases from J, leaving 8 bases between. The CDR3 consists of 12 residues. Here the CDR3 DNA reads TGTGCCACCAGTAAGGGGTATTCACCCCTCCACTTT. As protein: CATSKGYSPLHF.

Many counts were recorded for this clonotype. Germline and junction disagree at one end, which may indicate a read error. The rearrangement joins TRBV5-1 to TRBJ2-3, with unresolved D. The CDR3 runs 14 residues. From germline, CDR1 is SGHRS and CDR2 YFSETQ. Written as DNA, the CDR3 is TGTGCCAGCAGCTTAGTGGGCCCCACAGATACGCAGTATTTT. Encoded protein: CASSLVGPTDTQYF. The complete variable domain, with remaining parts taken from reference TRBV5-1 and TRBJ2-3, reads KAGVTQTPRYLIKTRGQQVTLSCSPISGHRSVSWYQQTPGQGLQFLFEYFSETQRNKGNFPGRFSGRQFSNSRSEMNVSTLELGDSALYLCASSLVGPTDTQYFGPGTRLTVL.

The CDR3 DNA reads TGTGCCAGCTCACCACGAGGGGCCGGGGACACTGAAGCTTTCTTT. Its protein is CASSPRGAGDTEAFF. The chain joins TRBV18 to TRBJ1-1; tentative D call: TRBD1 (5 bases). The V and J ends lost 1 base and 3 bases respectively, with 12 bases between them. The CDR3 runs to 15 residues. Germline CDR1 and CDR2: KGHSH and LQKENI.

This clonotype was seen at least ten times. The rearrangement uses TRBV2 and TRBJ1-1; tentatively, D is TRBD1 (6 bases). Germline-derived CDR1 and CDR2 are SNHLY and FYNNEI. CDR3 length: 13 amino acids. V was trimmed by 1 base and J by 12 bases, leaving 15 bases between them. The CDR3 DNA sequence: TGTGCCAGCAGTGAAGAGCAGGGGAGTACGACTTTCTTT. It encodes CASSEEQGSTTFF.

This clonotype was detected many times. The rearrangement joins TRBV11-2 to TRBJ1-4; D call uncertain. Looked up from germline, CDR1 is SGHAT and CDR2 is FQNNGV. V dropped 2 bases and J dropped 7 bases, with 5 bases sitting between them. CDR3 length: 12 amino acids. CDR3 loop: CASSLRIEKLFF. The CDR3, as DNA: TGTGCCAGCAGCTTAAGAATTGAAAAACTGTTTTTT.

This clonotype occurred many times. The V and J genes are TRBV11-3 and TRBJ2-3, with TRBD2 identical over 8 bases. J was trimmed by 0 bases and V by 5 bases; bases with no gene match: 7. The length of the CDR3 is 16 residues. Germline lookup yields CDR1 SGHNT and CDR2 YENEEA. The DNA of the CDR3 is TGTGCCAGCAGCAAAAATAGCGGGATAAGCACAGATACGCAGTATTTT. This encodes CASSKNSGISTDTQYF.

This clonotype has just a few counts. The V and J genes are TRBV10-3 and TRBJ2-7, with D unclear. V was pared by 5 bases and J by 5 bases, with 10 bases between. This CDR3 spans 12 amino acids. Germline V gene sequence: CDR1 ENHRY, CDR2 SYGVKD. The CDR3 nucleotides read TGTGCCATCAGTCTGCAAGCCCACGAGCAGTACTTC. Protein product: CAISLQAHEQYF.

The chain is built from TRBV2 and TRBJ1-4, with TRBD1 matching 9 bases. From germline, CDR1 is SNHLY and CDR2 FYNNEI. This CDR3 is 13 amino acids long. The junction had 5 bases not matched to a gene; V was cut back by 8 bases and J by 7 bases. DNA for the CDR3: TGTGCCAGCGGGGGACAGGGAGGTGAAAAACTGTTTTTT. Translating gives CASGGQGGEKLFF.

This clonotype was picked up many times. The V call is TRBV29-1, the J call TRBJ2-7; TRBD1 aligns across 7 bases. Germline CDR1 and CDR2: SQVTM and ANQGSEA. This CDR3 has 13 amino acids. The V segment lost 2 bases and the J segment 2 bases; nucleotides outside the gene matches: 3. Here the CDR3 reads CSVERDSTYEQYF. The CDR3 region has the DNA TGCAGCGTTGAACGGGACAGTACCTACGAGCAGTACTTC.

As to this clonotype: A read error may explain this, as a much larger clone is one base away. V is TRBV12-3 or TRBV12-4 and J is TRBJ2-7, with D perhaps TRBD1 or TRBD2 (5 bases each). The CDR3 consists of 16 residues. For the CDR3, the DNA is TGTACCAGCAGTTCAGGGTCGGCGATAGCGTCGCGGTCGGCGTCCTTC. The encoded protein is CTSSSGSAIASRSASF.

This clonotype appeared once. A much bigger clone sits one base away, suggesting this may be a read error. V usage is TRBV5-1 and J usage is TRBJ2-7; TRBD1 matches 10 bases. The CDR3 totals 15 residues. Germline V CDR1 and CDR2: SGHRS, YFSETQ. CDR3 DNA sequence: TGCGCCAGCAGCTGGGGGACAGGGGATCCCTACGTGCAGTACTTC. Translating gives CASSWGTGDPYVQYF.

This clonotype has a count of ten or more. The chain is built from TRBV18 and TRBJ1-5, with D tentatively TRBD1 (6 bases). CDR1 KGHSH and CDR2 LQKENI come from the germline V gene. The V end lost 4 bases, the J end lost 5 bases, and 18 bases lay between the germline ends. The CDR3 covers 16 residues. The CDR3 DNA reads as TGTGCCAGCTCACAAGACGGACAGCGTGGGGATCAGCCCCAGCATTTT. It is translated as CASSQDGQRGDQPQHF.

This clonotype turned up a few times. This chain connects TRBV3-1 to TRBJ2-7, with D perhaps matching TRBD2 (5 bases). Germline assignment: CDR1 LGHDT and CDR2 YNNKEL (reference sequence). The CDR3 is 15 residues long. Trimming took off 4 bases at V and 5 bases at J, with 18 bases between the two ends. CDR3 sequence reads: CASSPRGGLGNEQYF. For the CDR3, the DNA is TGTGCCAGCAGCCCCCGGGGTGGCCTGGGGAACGAGCAGTACTTC.